This T cell receptor beta chain was recovered during a study of cytomegalovirus exposure and HLA in healthy donors. PCR employed 60 Vbeta and 13 Jbeta primers. TCRdb's copy holds only in-frame clones and misses some; the assay was immunoSEQ multiplex PCR. This sample's table reports roughly 60,000 clones. CDR1 is SGHKS, CDR2 YYEKEE, per germline (reference sequence). The CDR3 has 16 amino acids. V shed 4 bases and J 5 bases; nucleotides not matched to a gene: 9. The TCR was taken from a male donor in good health and CMV-seronegative. The V gene is TRBV5-5, the J gene TRBJ1-1; the match to TRBD1 covers 12 bases. Sample: PBMCs. The CDR3 coding sequence is TGTGCCAGCAGCCCCGCGGGACAGGGGGCCTGGACTGAAGCTTTCTTT. It codes for CASSPAGQGAWTEAFF.